These 5 T cell receptor beta chains were sequenced from one sample in a study of T cells in tuberculosis. Produced via immunoSEQ multiplex PCR; TCRdb's table is partial and in-frame only. Of more than 30,000 clones in the sample, approximately 95% were seen once. Time point meaning: new active TB diagnosis, blood taken before or within 7 days of starting treatment. Sequenced material: PBMCs, taken at tuberculosis diagnosis. Every receptor here comes from an adult with tuberculosis.

This chain joins TRBV28 and TRBJ1-3; D may be TRBD1 (5 bases). Germline V gene lookup returns CDR1 MDHEN and CDR2 SYDVKM. The CDR3 loop spans 19 amino acids. Trimming removed 4 bases from V and 2 bases from J, with 24 bases in between. CDR3 sequence reads: CASSSPGTLGTLTGNTIYF. The CDR3 nucleotides are TGTGCCAGCAGTTCACCCGGGACCCTGGGGACTTTAACTGGAAACACCATATATTTT.

The genes are TRBV7-2 and TRBJ2-2, with D possibly being TRBD1 (6 bases). V was cut by 1 base and J by 3 bases, with 9 bases left in between. Germline loops: CDR1 SGHTA, CDR2 FQGNSA. The CDR3 sequence is 15 residues long. The CDR3 DNA is TGTGCCAGCAGCTTAGGCCAGGGGTACACCGGGGAGCTGTTTTTT. Amino acids: CASSLGQGYTGELFF.

The chain employs TRBV9 and TRBJ2-3, with a weak D call TRBD2 (6 bases). Trimming removed 0 bases at V and 2 bases at J, with 10 bases between. This CDR3 comprises 15 residues. The germline gives CDR1 SGDLS, CDR2 YYNGEE. This chain's CDR3 is CASSVEMDYTDTQYF. The DNA of the CDR3 is TGTGCCAGCAGCGTAGAAATGGACTACACAGATACGCAGTATTTT.

V gene TRBV29-1 combines with J gene TRBJ1-2; perhaps TRBD1 as D (5 bases). The CDR3 has 11 residues. V was pared by 7 bases and J by 14 bases, with 20 bases between. In germline, CDR1 is SQVTM, CDR2 ANQGSEA. The CDR3 DNA follows: TGCAGCGCCGCGCGACGGGGGGAAAAAACCTTC. Translation: CSAARRGEKTF. Combining the CDR3 with reference TRBV29-1 and TRBJ1-2 gives the whole variable domain SAVISQKPSRDICQRGTSLTIQCQVDSQVTMMFWYRQQPGQSLTLIATANQGSEATYESGFVIDKFPISRPNLTFSTLTVSNMSPEDSSIYLCSAARRGEKTFGSGTRLTVV.

The chain combines TRBV5-1 with TRBJ1-6, with 7 nucleotides matching TRBD1. Looked up from germline, CDR1 is SGHRS and CDR2 is YFSETQ. The CDR3 covers 15 residues. J was trimmed by 9 bases and V by 5 bases; bases with no gene match: 11. CDR3 in amino acids: CASSSKDRVFSPLHF. The CDR3 nucleotides are TGCGCCAGCAGTTCGAAAGACAGGGTTTTTTCACCCCTCCACTTT.